Listed below are T cell receptor beta chains from one sample, sequenced in a study of blood T cell repertoires in COVID-19. Assay used: immunoSEQ multiplex PCR; TCRdb lists only in-frame clones, some missing. This table holds tens of thousands of clones, about three quarters found once. Sequences were obtained from peripheral blood. These receptors originate from a woman aged 70-85 years with acute or convalescent COVID-19. Both conserved end residues are part of each CDR3. The D gene is left open where the match is weak. The size of a clone is reported for some rows only, either as once, few or many, or as a class for expanded clones.

clone size: -
V gene: TRBV2
J gene: TRBJ2-3
D gene: TRBD2
CDR3 DNA: TGTGCCAGCAGTGGGTTAGCGGGTTCCTTCACAGATACGCAGTATTTT
CDR3 protein: CASSGLAGSFTDTQYF

clone size: -
V gene: TRBV15
J gene: TRBJ2-2
D gene: TRBD1
CDR3 DNA: TGTGCCACCGCAGCCGACAGGGCGAACACCGGGGAGCTGTTTTTT
CDR3 protein: CATAADRANTGELFF

clone size: once
V gene: TRBV6-5
J gene: TRBJ1-3
D gene: -
CDR3 DNA: TGTGCCAGCAACCCCCACACCCTCTCTGGAAACACCATATATTTT
CDR3 protein: CASNPHTLSGNTIYF

clone size: -
V gene: TRBV5-1
J gene: TRBJ2-1
D gene: TRBD1
CDR3 DNA: TGCGCCAGCAGCTTGGGGCCGGGACAGGGGGCGAGGGAGCAGTTCTTC
CDR3 protein: CASSLGPGQGAREQFF

clone size: -
V gene: TRBV2
J gene: TRBJ1-2
D gene: TRBD1
CDR3 DNA: TGTGCCAGCAGTGAAGCGCGCACAGGGGCCGGTGGCTACACCTTC
CDR3 protein: CASSEARTGAGGYTF

clone size: -
V gene: TRBV5-1
J gene: TRBJ2-7
D gene: -
CDR3 DNA: TGCGCCAGCGGGGCAGGCCCGGGCTCCTACGAGCAGTACTTC
CDR3 protein: CASGAGPGSYEQYF

clone size: -
V gene: TRBV9
J gene: TRBJ2-3
D gene: TRBD2
CDR3 DNA: TGTGCCAGCAGCGTGCCGGGACTAGCCACGCAGTATTTT
CDR3 protein: CASSVPGLATQYF

clone size: -
V gene: TRBV29-1
J gene: TRBJ1-1
D gene: TRBD1
CDR3 DNA: TGCAGCGTTGAGGTAGGACAGGGCACTGAAGCTTTCTTT
CDR3 protein: CSVEVGQGTEAFF

clone size: few
V gene: TRBV6-2/TRBV6-3
J gene: TRBJ1-1
D gene: -
CDR3 DNA: TGTGCCAGCAGTTTTGCACATACGAACACTGAAGCTTTCTTT
CDR3 protein: CASSFAHTNTEAFF

clone size: -
V gene: TRBV7-8
J gene: TRBJ2-2
D gene: TRBD2
CDR3 DNA: TGTGCCAGCAGCCCCCAAGCGGGAGCGACCGGGGAGCTGTTTTTT
CDR3 protein: CASSPQAGATGELFF

clone size: -
V gene: TRBV19
J gene: TRBJ2-1
D gene: -
CDR3 DNA: TGTGCCAGTAGTCTCAATGGGTTTGGAGATGAGCAGTTCTTC
CDR3 protein: CASSLNGFGDEQFF

clone size: -
V gene: TRBV6-1
J gene: TRBJ2-4
D gene: TRBD1
CDR3 DNA: TGTGCCAGCAGTGAGGAACAGGGGGTGGTTAGCATTCAGTACTTC
CDR3 protein: CASSEEQGVVSIQYF